A selection of T cell receptor beta chains follows, all from one sample in a study of T cell repertoires in cytomegalovirus infection. TCRdb called the reads again in MiXCR, with one record for every CDR3 protein. The sample has 650,000 to 900,000 distinct CDR3 sequences, 30% to 35% seen once. The antigens of these receptors remain unknown. Sequencing used cultured CD8+ T cells from PBMCs, obtained from culture after CMV antigen stimulation. All receptors come from a human donor in good health (CMV status not recorded). Some clones in this sample may be carry-over from other donors' samples. Both conserved end residues are part of each CDR3. The order of the fields is D gene, J gene, clone size, V gene, CDR3 DNA, CDR3 protein. A D gene is named only where the DNA matches it firmly. The size entry is marked missing in some rows and otherwise reads once, few, many or a size class.

D gene: NA; J gene: TRBJ2-2; clone size: NA; V gene: TRBV6-2/TRBV6-3; CDR3 DNA: TGTGCCAGCAGTCCCGGGGGCCGGGACACCGGGGAGCTGTTTTTT; CDR3 protein: CASSPGGRDTGELFF
D gene: TRBD2; J gene: TRBJ2-5; clone size: many; V gene: TRBV7-6; CDR3 DNA: TGTGCCAGCAGCTTAACTAGCGGGTTTTCGGAGACCCAGTACTTC; CDR3 protein: CASSLTSGFSETQYF
D gene: TRBD2; J gene: TRBJ2-1; clone size: many; V gene: TRBV7-2; CDR3 DNA: TGTGCCAGCAGCTTAGTACGTAGCGGGGGGGCCTATGAGCAGTTCTTC; CDR3 protein: CASSLVRSGGAYEQFF
D gene: NA; J gene: TRBJ2-5; clone size: many; V gene: TRBV7-9; CDR3 DNA: TGTGCCAGCAGCTCGTTTAGAGACCAAGAGACCCAGTACTTC; CDR3 protein: CASSSFRDQETQYF
D gene: NA; J gene: TRBJ2-1; clone size: NA; V gene: TRBV7-2; CDR3 DNA: TGTGCCAGCAGGCCACCGGGGGACATTTACAATGAGCAGTTCTTC; CDR3 protein: CASRPPGDIYNEQFF
D gene: NA; J gene: TRBJ2-2; clone size: few; V gene: TRBV4-2; CDR3 DNA: TGTGCCAGCAGCCAAGATCTTCCGGGCCGGGCAACCGGGGAGCTGTTTTTT; CDR3 protein: CASSQDLPGRATGELFF
D gene: TRBD1; J gene: TRBJ2-1; clone size: once; V gene: TRBV6-2/TRBV6-3; CDR3 DNA: TGTGCCAGCCAGGGGACAGGGGTCTACAATGAGCAGTTCTTC; CDR3 protein: CASQGTGVYNEQFF
D gene: TRBD2; J gene: TRBJ2-5; clone size: few; V gene: TRBV20-1; CDR3 DNA: TGCAGTGCTAGACCGGGACTAGAGGAGACCCAGTACTTC; CDR3 protein: CSARPGLEETQYF
D gene: NA; J gene: TRBJ1-2; clone size: many; V gene: TRBV7-6; CDR3 DNA: TGTGCCAGCAGCTTAGAGGCCAGCAACTATGGCTACACCTTC; CDR3 protein: CASSLEASNYGYTF
D gene: TRBD1; J gene: TRBJ2-6; clone size: NA; V gene: TRBV28; CDR3 DNA: TGTGCCAGCAGTTCGGGACAGGTAGCAGGGGCCAACGTCCTGACTTTC; CDR3 protein: CASSSGQVAGANVLTF